Detailed here is one TCR beta chain. Antigen specificity is unknown. The data belong to a study of fetal regulatory T cell absence and autoimmunity. Study-wide background: Without clinical diabetes, IPEX patients showed exocrine pancreas autoimmunity.

Sequencing was at survey level. Produced via immunoSEQ multiplex PCR; TCRdb's table is partial and in-frame only. The top ten clones hold roughly 2% of a sample with more than 85,000 clones, about 78% of them seen once. Findings and limits, study-wide: Cord blood and pancreas showed broadly similar TRB gene family usage. Antigen-driven pancreatic autoimmunity before birth in IPEX was inferred from oligoclonal enrichment.

Sequencing was done on a sample of pancreas tissue. The origin of this receptor is a male donor with IPEX syndrome.

The CDR3 is CAIRNPGAAQSEQFF. The CDR3, as DNA: TGTGCCATCAGAAACCCGGGAGCTGCCCAGAGTGAGCAGTTCTTC. The chain combines TRBV10-3 with TRBJ2-1; tentative D call: TRBD2 (6 bases). The germline CDR1 and CDR2 sequences are ENHRY and SYGVKD. The CDR3 runs to 15 residues. Trimming took off 6 bases at V and 9 bases at J, with 21 bases between the two ends.